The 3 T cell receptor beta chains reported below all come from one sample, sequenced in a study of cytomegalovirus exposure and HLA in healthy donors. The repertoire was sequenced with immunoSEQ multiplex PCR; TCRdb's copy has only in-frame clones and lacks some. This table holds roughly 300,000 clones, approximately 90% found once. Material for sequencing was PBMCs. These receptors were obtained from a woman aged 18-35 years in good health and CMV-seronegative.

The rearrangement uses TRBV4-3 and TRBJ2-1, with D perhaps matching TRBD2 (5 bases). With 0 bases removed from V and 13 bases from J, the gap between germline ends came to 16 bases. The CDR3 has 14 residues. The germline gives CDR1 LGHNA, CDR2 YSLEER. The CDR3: CASSQEAAGPRQFF. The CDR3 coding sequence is TGCGCCAGCAGCCAAGAAGCCGCGGGCCCCCGTCAGTTCTTC.

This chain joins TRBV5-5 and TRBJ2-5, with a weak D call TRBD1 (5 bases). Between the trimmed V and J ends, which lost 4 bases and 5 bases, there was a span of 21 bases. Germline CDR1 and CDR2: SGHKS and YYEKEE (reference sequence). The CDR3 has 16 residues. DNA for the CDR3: TGTGCCAGCAGCAAAGGGGAAAGTAGTGTTTTGGAGACCCAGTACTTC. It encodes CASSKGESSVLETQYF.

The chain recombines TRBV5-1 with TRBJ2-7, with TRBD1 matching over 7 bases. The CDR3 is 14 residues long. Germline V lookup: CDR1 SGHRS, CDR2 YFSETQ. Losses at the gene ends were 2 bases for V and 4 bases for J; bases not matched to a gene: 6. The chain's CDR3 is CASSLGQAGYEQYF. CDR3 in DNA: TGCGCCAGCAGCTTAGGACAGGCCGGGTACGAGCAGTACTTC.